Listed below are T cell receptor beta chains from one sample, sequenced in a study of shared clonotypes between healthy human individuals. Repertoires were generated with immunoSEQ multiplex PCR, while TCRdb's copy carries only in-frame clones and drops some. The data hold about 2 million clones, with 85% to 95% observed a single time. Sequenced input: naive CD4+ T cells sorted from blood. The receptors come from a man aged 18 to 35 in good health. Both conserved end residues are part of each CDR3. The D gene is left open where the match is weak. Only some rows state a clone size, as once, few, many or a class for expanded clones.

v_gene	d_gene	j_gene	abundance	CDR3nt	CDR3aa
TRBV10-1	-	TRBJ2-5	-	TGCGCCAGCAGTGATGGGCTAGCTGCGTCTAAGTACTTC	CASSDGLAASKYF
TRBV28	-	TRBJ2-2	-	TGTGCCAGCAGTTTAGGGGGGAACACCGGGGAGCTGTTTTTT	CASSLGGNTGELFF
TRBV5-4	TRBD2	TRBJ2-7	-	TGTGCCAGCAGTCAATTGAAGGGGACTAGCGGATCCTACGAGCAGTACTTC	CASSQLKGTSGSYEQYF
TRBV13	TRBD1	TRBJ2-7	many	TGTGCCAGTCCGCCTCAGGGGGAGTGCGAGCAGTACTTC	CASPPQGECEQYF
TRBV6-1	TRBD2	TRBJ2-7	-	TGTGCCACCACAGCGGGAGGGCCGGGAGAGCAGTACTTC	CATTAGGPGEQYF
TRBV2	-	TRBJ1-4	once	TGTGCCAGCAGTGCAGGGGTACGGGAAAAACTGTTTTTT	CASSAGVREKLFF
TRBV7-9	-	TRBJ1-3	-	TGTGCCAGCAGCTTTGACAGGCCCAGGCTCCTGGGCTCTGGAAACACCATATATTTT	CASSFDRPRLLGSGNTIYF
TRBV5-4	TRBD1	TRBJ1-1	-	TGTGCCAGCAGCCCAGGGGGTGTGAACACTGAAGCTTTCTTT	CASSPGGVNTEAFF
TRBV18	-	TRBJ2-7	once	TGTGCCAGCTCACCTCTGACAGGCCGAGGCGAGCAGTACTTC	CASSPLTGRGEQYF
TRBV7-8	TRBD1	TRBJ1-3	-	TGTGCCAGCAGCTTCGACAGGGACCCGGGAAACACCATATATTTT	CASSFDRDPGNTIYF
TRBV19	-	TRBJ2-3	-	TGTGCCAGTAGTATAAAGACAGATACGCAGTATTTT	CASSIKTDTQYF
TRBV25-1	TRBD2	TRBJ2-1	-	TGTGCCAGCAGTGATGCCAGCGGGGGGTCAAATGAGCAGTTCTTC	CASSDASGGSNEQFF
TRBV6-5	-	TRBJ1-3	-	TGTGCCAGCAGCCGGACAGTGATAGACACCATATATTTT	CASSRTVIDTIYF
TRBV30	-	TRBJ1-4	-	TGTGCCTGGAGTGCGCTCGATGAAAAACTGTTTTTT	CAWSALDEKLFF